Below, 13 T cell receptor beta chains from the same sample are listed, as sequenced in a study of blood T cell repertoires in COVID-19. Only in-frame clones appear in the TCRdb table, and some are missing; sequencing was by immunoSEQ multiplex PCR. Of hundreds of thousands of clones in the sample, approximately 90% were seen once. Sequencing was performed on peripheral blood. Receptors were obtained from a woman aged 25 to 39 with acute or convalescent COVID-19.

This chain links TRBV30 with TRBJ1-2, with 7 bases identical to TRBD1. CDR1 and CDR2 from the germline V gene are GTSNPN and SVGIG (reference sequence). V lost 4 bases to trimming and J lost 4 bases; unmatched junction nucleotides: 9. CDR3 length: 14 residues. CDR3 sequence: CAWTITGALYGYTF. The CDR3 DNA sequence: TGTGCCTGGACCATCACAGGGGCCCTCTATGGCTACACCTTC.

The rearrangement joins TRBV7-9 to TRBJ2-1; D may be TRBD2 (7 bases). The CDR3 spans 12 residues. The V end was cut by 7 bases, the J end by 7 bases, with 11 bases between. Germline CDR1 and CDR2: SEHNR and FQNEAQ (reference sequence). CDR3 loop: CASTRGANEQFF. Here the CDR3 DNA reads TGTGCCAGCACCCGGGGGGCAAATGAGCAGTTCTTC.

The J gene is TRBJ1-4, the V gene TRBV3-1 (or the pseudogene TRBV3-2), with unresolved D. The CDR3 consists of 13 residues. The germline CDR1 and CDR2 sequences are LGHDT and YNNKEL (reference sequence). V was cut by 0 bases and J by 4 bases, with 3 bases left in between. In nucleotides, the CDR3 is TGTGCCAGCAGCCAAGACCTTAATGAAAAACTGTTTTTT. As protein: CASSQDLNEKLFF.

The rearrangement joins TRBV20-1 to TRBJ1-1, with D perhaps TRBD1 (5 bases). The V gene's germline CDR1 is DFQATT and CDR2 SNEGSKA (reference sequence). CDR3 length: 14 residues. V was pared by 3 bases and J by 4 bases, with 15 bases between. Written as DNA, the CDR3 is TGCAGTGCTAGTCGGGGGGTCATGCTCACTGAAGCTTTCTTT. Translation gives CSASRGVMLTEAFF.

The CDR3 sequence: CASSPGYEQYF. CDR3 DNA: TGTGCCAGCAGCCCGGGCTACGAGCAGTACTTC. The chain carries TRBV2 and TRBJ2-7; D not certain. CDR3 length: 11 residues. Germline CDR1 SNHLY, CDR2 FYNNEI. V was shortened by 6 bases and J by 3 bases, with 6 bases between the two germline ends.

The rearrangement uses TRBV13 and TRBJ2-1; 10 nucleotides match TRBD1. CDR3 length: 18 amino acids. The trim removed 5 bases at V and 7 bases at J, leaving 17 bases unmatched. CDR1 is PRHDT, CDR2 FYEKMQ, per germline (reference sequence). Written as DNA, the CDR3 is TGTGCCAGCAGCCTGGCTCTTGAGGGACAGGGGAGGTGGAATGAGCAGTTCTTC. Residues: CASSLALEGQGRWNEQFF. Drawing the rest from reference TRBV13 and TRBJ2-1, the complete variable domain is AAGVIQSPRHLIKEKRETATLKCYPIPRHDTVYWYQQGPGQDPQFLISFYEKMQSDKGSIPDRFSAQQFSDYHSELNMSSLELGDSALYFCASSLALEGQGRWNEQFFGPGTRLTVL.

The CDR3 DNA reads TGTGCCAGCGGGGTGAGGGTGGTAGATACGCAGTATTTT. Encoded protein: CASGVRVVDTQYF. V usage is TRBV27 and J usage is TRBJ2-3, with D possibly being TRBD2 (5 bases). CDR3 length equals 13 residues. Germline CDR1 reads MNHEY; CDR2 reads SMNVEV (reference sequence). Trimming left V 8 bases short and J 5 bases short, with 14 bases between.

CDR3 nucleotide sequence: TGTGCCAGCAGTTACGGAGGGTCACCCCTCCACTTT. This translates into CASSYGGSPLHF. V usage is TRBV6-2 or TRBV6-3 and J usage is TRBJ1-6; D remains unclear. Trimming removed 2 bases at V and 10 bases at J, with 6 bases between. CDR3 length equals 12 residues. Germline loops: CDR1 MNHEY, CDR2 SVGEGT.

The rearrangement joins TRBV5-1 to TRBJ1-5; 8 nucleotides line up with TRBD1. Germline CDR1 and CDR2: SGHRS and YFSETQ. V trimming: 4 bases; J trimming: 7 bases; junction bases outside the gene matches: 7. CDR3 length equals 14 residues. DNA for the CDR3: TGCGCCAGCAGCCAACAGGGGGAAGGCCAGCCCCAGCATTTT. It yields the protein CASSQQGEGQPQHF.

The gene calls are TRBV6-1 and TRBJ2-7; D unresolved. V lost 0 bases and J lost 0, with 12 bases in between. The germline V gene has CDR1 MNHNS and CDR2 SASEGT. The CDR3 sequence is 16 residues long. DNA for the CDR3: TGTGCCAGCAGTGAAGCGGCAGGCCTGATCTCCTACGAGCAGTACTTC. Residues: CASSEAAGLISYEQYF.

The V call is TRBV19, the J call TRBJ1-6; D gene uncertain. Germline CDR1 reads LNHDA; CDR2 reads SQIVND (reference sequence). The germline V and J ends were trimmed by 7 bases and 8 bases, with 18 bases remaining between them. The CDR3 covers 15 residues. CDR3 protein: CASKSRPGGDSPLHF. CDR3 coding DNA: TGTGCCAGTAAATCCCGGCCTGGCGGGGATTCACCCCTCCACTTT.

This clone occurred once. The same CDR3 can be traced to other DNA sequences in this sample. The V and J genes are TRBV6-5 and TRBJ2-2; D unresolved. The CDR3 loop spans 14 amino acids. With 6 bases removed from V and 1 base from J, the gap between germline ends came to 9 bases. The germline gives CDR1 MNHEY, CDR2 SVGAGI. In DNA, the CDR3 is TGTGCCAGCAGCCTGACTCGGAACACCGGGGAGCTGTTTTTT. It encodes CASSLTRNTGELFF.

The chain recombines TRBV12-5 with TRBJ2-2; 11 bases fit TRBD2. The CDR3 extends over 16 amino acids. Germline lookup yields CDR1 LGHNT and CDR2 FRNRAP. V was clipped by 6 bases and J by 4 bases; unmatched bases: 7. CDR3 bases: TGTGCTAGTGGCATAGCGGGGGGGCGTGGCACCGGGGAGCTGTTTTTT. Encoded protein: CASGIAGGRGTGELFF.